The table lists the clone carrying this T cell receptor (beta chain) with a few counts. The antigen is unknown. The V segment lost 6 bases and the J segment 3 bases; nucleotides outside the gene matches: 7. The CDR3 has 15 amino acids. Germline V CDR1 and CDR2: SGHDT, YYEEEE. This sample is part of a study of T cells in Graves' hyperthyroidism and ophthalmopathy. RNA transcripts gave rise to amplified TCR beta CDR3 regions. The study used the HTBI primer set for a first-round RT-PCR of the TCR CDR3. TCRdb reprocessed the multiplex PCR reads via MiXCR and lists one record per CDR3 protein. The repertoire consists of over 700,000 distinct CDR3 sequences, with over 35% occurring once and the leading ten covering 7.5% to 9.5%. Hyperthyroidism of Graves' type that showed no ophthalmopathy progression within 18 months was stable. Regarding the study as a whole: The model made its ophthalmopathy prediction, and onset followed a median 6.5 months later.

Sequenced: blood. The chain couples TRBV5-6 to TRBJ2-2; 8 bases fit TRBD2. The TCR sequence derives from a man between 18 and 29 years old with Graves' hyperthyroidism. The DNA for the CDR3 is TGTGCCAGCATTCGTACTAGCGGATACACCGGGGAGCTGTTTTTT. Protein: CASIRTSGYTGELFF.